Listed below are T cell receptor beta chains from one sample, sequenced in a study of cytomegalovirus exposure and HLA in healthy donors. The protocol was immunoSEQ multiplex PCR, while the TCRdb copy is restricted to in-frame clones and leaves out a portion. The sample contains just over 95,000 clones, roughly 71% of which appear only once. The sequencing input was PBMCs. The receptor source for this set is a woman in her 40s in good health and CMV-seronegative. Both conserved end residues are trimmed from each CDR3. The D gene is left open where the match is weak. Clone size, where shown, is once, few, many, or a class for clones that have expanded.

v_call clone_size d_call cdr3_aa
TRBV5-1 NA TRBD1 ASSLRTGNSPLH
TRBV28 once TRBD1 ATFPGQGTEAF
TRBV4-2 NA TRBD1 ASSSGTGAAYEQY
TRBV6-5 NA NA ASSYSVRGAAF
TRBV9 few NA ASSTGPSDSTYEQY
TRBV11-2 NA NA ASSLVRDQPQH
TRBV18 NA NA ASSPQEGRTEAF
TRBV27 few NA ASSNQRQLTNYGYT
TRBV9 NA NA ASGHTSSGNTIY
TRBV7-9 NA NA ASSLFTQGETEAF
TRBV2 NA TRBD1 ASEGGQTNTGELF
TRBV11-2 NA TRBD1 ASRDRVLDEQY
TRBV19 NA NA ASSSQGYSPLH
TRBV5-6 NA NA ASSWGDVTEAF
TRBV2 NA NA ASRNQGRGSVLT
TRBV5-8 NA TRBD2 ASSPRLAGGLDTQY
TRBV7-9 NA NA ASSPSGGGETQY
TRBV19 once NA ASSTGFGENQPQH
TRBV29-1 NA TRBD1 SADGGQLGIERGGYT
TRBV27 once TRBD2 ASIGTSGGISDEQY
TRBV27 NA TRBD2 ASGRAYEQY
TRBV27 NA TRBD2 ASSPYFLAGGPDEQF
TRBV4-3 NA NA ASSQDGDTQY
TRBV9 few NA ASSPEGVVSYEQY
TRBV7-3 NA TRBD2 ASSLIGGARDTQY
TRBV15 NA NA ATSRVRGSNTEAF
TRBV6-6 NA NA ASSYSFASEQY
TRBV2 NA TRBD1 ASGGTGNYGYT
TRBV5-4 NA NA ASSTRAPFSGNTIY
TRBV27 NA TRBD1 ASSSFKYRGSNQPQH
TRBV7-2 NA NA ASSGGETQY
TRBV9 NA TRBD2 ASSPRSGAGTDTQY
TRBV27 NA NA ASSPGQKETQY
TRBV9 NA NA ASSAPGGGGTEAF
TRBV5-1 once TRBD2 ASSRDGGTGELF
TRBV7-2 few NA ASSLGTFSNTEAF
TRBV7-3 NA NA ASSPAGTGELF
TRBV2 few TRBD1 ASSVGTGKYGYT
TRBV10-3 NA NA AISESKSGSTDTQY
TRBV5-1 NA TRBD2 ASSLDGLAVYNEQF
TRBV25-1 NA NA ASRAEKLF
TRBV11-2 NA NA ASSPNPGIGNEKLF
TRBV10-3 NA TRBD2 AISGSGGASDTQY
TRBV30 NA NA AWSVTANTEAF
TRBV7-2 NA NA ASSLASGSAQPQH
TRBV5-6 once TRBD2 ASTPLGGAGFEQY
TRBV7-9 NA NA ASSFGLSPREKLF
TRBV19 NA NA ATHRRENTGELF
TRBV4-1 NA NA ASSQDSTAPYGYT
TRBV5-1 NA NA ASSPASGIPYEQY
TRBV7-8 NA TRBD2 ASSQTGTRVHEQY
TRBV4-1 NA NA ASSQVQTRLETQY
TRBV7-9 NA NA ASSLGSDMGYT
TRBV5-1 NA TRBD1 ASSSWTGGMIEAF
TRBV4-3 NA TRBD1 ASSREGQGGSGYT